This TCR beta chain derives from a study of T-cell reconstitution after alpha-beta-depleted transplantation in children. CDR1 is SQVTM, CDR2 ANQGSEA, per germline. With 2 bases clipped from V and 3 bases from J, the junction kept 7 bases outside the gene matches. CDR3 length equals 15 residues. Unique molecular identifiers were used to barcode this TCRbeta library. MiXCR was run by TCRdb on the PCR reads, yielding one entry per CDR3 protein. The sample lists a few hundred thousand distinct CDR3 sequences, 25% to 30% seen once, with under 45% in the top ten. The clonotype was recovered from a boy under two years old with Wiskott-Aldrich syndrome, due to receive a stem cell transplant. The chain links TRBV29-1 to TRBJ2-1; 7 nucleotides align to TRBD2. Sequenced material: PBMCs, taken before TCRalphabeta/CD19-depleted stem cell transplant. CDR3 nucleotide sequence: TGCAGCGTTGAACTTAGAGGGACTATCTACAATGAGCAGTTCTTC. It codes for CSVELRGTIYNEQFF.